Below, one T cell receptor beta chain is given with its context. What it binds is not known. The sample belongs to a study of vaccination and CD4 T cells after COVID-19. Germline lookup yields CDR1 DFQATT and CDR2 SNEGSKA (reference sequence). CDR3 size: 16 residues. Trimming pared 6 bases from V and 10 bases from J, leaving 28 bases between. As for treatment: approximately 9-day PBMC culture with coronavirus spike peptide pools or control peptides (ViraFEST assay). Researchers collected the unexposed donor's CD4+ T cells before the COVID-19 pandemic (2011-2018). Oncomine TCR Beta short-read sequencing was applied to DNA from cultured CD4+ T cells. Genomic DNA was isolated from CD4+ T cells that had been cultured. In TCRdb, the PCR reads were re-called with MiXCR into one record per CDR3 protein. The repertoire has around 11,000 distinct CDR3 sequences, under 35% of them found once; the top ten carry around 21%.

The TCR comes from a human donor in good health. This chain links TRBV20-1 with TRBJ2-1, with D possibly being TRBD2 (6 bases). The sample taken for sequencing was CD4+ T cells from blood, cultured in vitro. This chain's CDR3 is CSARAWRAEPTDEQFF. CDR3 coding DNA: TGCAGTGCAAGGGCCTGGAGGGCCGAGCCCACAGACGAGCAGTTCTTC.